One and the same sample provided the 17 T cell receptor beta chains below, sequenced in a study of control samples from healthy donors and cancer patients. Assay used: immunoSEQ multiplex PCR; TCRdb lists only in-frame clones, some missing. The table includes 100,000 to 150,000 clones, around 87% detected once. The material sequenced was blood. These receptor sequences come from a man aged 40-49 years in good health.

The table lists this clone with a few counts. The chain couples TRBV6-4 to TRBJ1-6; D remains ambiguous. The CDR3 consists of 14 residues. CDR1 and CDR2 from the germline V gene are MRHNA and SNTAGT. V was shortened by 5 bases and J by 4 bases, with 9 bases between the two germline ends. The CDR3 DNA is TGTGCCAGCAGTTCCGGTGTATATAATTCACCCCTCCACTTT. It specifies CASSSGVYNSPLHF.

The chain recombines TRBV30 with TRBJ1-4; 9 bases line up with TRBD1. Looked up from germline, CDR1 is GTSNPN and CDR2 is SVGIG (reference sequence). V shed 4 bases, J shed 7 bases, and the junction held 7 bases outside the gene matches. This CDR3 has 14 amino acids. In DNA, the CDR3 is TGTGCCTGGAAGGCCGGGACAGGGAGTGAAAAACTGTTTTTT. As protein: CAWKAGTGSEKLFF.

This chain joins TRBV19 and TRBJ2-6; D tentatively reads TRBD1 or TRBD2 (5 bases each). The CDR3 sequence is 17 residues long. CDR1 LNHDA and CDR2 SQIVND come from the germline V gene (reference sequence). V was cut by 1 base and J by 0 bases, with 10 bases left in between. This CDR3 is CASSIVGTVSGANVLTF. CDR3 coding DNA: TGTGCCAGTAGTATAGTAGGGACGGTCTCTGGGGCCAACGTCCTGACTTTC.

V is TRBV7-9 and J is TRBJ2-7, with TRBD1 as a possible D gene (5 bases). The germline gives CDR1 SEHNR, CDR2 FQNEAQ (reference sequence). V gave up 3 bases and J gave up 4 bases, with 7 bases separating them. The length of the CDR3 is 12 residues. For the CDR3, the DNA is TGTGCCAGCAGCTTCGACAGATACGAGCAGTACTTC. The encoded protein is CASSFDRYEQYF.

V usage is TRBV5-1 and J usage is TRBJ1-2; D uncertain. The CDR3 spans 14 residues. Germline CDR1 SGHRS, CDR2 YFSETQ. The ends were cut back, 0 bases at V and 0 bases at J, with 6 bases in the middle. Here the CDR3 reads CASSLGAANYGYTF. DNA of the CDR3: TGCGCCAGCAGCTTGGGGGCAGCTAACTATGGCTACACCTTC.

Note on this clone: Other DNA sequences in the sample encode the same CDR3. For the CDR3, the DNA is TGTGCCAGCAGTGATAGTGGGAGCTATGGCTACACCTTC. This gives the protein CASSDSGSYGYTF. The gene calls are TRBV2 and TRBJ1-2; D is unresolved. Deletions cut 3 bases from V and 4 bases from J, with 9 bases between. Germline CDR1 is SNHLY and CDR2 is FYNNEI. The CDR3 runs to 13 residues.

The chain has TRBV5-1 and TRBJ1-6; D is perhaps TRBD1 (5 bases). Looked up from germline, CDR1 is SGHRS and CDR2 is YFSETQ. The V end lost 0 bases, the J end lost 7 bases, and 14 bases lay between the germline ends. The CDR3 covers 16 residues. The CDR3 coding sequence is TGCGCCAGCAGCTTGGAGACAGTGACCTCCAATTCACCCCTCCACTTT. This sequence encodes CASSLETVTSNSPLHF.

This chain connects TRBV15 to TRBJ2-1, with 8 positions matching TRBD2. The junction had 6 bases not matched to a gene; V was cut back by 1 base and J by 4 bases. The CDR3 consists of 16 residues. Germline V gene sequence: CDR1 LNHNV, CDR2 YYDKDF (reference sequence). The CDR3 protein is CATSRGLSGSYNEQFF. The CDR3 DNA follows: TGTGCCACCAGCAGAGGTTTGAGCGGGAGTTACAATGAGCAGTTCTTC.

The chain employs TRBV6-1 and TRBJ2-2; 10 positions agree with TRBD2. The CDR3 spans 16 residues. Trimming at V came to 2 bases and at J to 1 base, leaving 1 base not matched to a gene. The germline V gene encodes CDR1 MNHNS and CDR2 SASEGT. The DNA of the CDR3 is TGTGCCAGCAGTGAAATAGCGGGGGGGAACACCGGGGAGCTGTTTTTT. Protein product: CASSEIAGGNTGELFF.

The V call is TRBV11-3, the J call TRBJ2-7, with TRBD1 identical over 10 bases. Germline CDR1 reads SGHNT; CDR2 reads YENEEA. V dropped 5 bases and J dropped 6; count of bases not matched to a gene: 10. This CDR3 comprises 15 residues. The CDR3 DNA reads TGTGCCAGCAGCACACGGGACAGGGGTATTGGCGAGCAGTACTTC. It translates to CASSTRDRGIGEQYF.

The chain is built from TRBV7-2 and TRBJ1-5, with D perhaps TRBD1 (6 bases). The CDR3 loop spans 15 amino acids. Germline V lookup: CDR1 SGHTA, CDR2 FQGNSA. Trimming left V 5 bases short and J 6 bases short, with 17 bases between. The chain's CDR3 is CASSPRGGPSQPQHF. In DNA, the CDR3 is TGTGCCAGCAGCCCCCGTGGGGGCCCCTCTCAGCCCCAGCATTTT.

CDR3 DNA: TGTGCCAGCAGCTTACGGGGGAACTCTGGAAACACCATATATTTT. It specifies CASSLRGNSGNTIYF. The V gene is TRBV7-9, the J gene TRBJ1-3; maybe TRBD1 (5 bases). Germline loops: CDR1 SEHNR, CDR2 FQNEAQ (reference sequence). Trimming stripped 2 bases from V and 0 bases from J, with 8 bases between. This CDR3 has 15 residues.

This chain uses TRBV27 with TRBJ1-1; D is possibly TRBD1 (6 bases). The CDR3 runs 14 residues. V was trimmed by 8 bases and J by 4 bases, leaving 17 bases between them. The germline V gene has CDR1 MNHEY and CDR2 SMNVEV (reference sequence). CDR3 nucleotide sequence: TGTGCCAGCTCCCTAAGGGGGAGTGGCACTGAAGCTTTCTTT. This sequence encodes CASSLRGSGTEAFF.

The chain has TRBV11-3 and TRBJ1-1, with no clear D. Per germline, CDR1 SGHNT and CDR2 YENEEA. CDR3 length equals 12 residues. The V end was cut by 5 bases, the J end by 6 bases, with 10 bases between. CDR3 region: CASSPRTAEAFF. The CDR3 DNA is TGTGCCAGCAGCCCCAGGACGGCTGAAGCTTTCTTT.

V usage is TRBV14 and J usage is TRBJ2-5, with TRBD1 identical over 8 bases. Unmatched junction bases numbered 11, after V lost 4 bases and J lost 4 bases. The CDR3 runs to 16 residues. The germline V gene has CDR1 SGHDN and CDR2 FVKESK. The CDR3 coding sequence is TGTGCCAGCAGCCCCTACGGGGCAGGGGGCCGAGAGACCCAGTACTTC. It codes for CASSPYGAGGRETQYF.

CDR3 in amino acids: CASSLIGANYGYTF. The CDR3 region has the DNA TGTGCCAGCAGCCTGATCGGGGCGAACTATGGCTACACCTTC. V gene TRBV7-2 combines with J gene TRBJ1-2; tentative D call: TRBD1 (5 bases). Germline V lookup: CDR1 SGHTA, CDR2 FQGNSA. The V gene lost 5 bases and the J gene lost 2 bases, with 12 bases spanning the gap. CDR3 length equals 14 residues.

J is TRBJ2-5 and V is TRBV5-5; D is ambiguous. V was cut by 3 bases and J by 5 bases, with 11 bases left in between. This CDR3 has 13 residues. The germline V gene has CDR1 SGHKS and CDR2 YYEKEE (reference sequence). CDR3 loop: CASSSHSRETQYF. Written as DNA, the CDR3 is TGTGCCAGCAGCTCCCACAGTCGGGAGACCCAGTACTTC.